This T cell receptor (beta chain) was identified in a study of long-term antiretroviral therapy in people with HIV. An immunoSEQ assay, version v3.0, was performed at survey level. Data came from immunoSEQ multiplex PCR; TCRdb stores just in-frame clones and leaves some out. This sample has roughly 39,000 clones; 70% to 90% occur once, and the top ten carry less than 4%. Germline V gene sequence: CDR1 LNHNV, CDR2 YYDKDF (reference sequence). CDR3 length: 14 amino acids. With 8 bases removed from V and 0 bases from J, the gap between germline ends came to 12 bases. This clone was counted a single time.

The source was unsorted PBMCs, collected just before starting antiretroviral therapy. This chain links TRBV15 with TRBJ2-3, with D perhaps TRBD2 (7 bases). This TCR came from a woman between 18 and 29 years old with HIV. The CDR3 coding sequence is TGTGCCACCGAAAGGGGGGGGAGCACAGATACGCAGTATTTT. As protein: CATERGGSTDTQYF.